One sample yielded the 23 T cell receptor beta chains listed below, sequenced in a study of cytomegalovirus exposure and HLA in healthy donors. The study ran its PCR with 60 Vbeta and 13 Jbeta primers. Clones were sequenced by immunoSEQ multiplex PCR, and TCRdb holds only the in-frame ones, with some missing. The table shows some 110,000 clones, with 79% occurring only once. Sample: PBMCs. The receptors derive from a woman aged 18 to 35 in good health and CMV-seropositive.

This clone was counted once. This chain uses TRBV25-1 with TRBJ2-7; the D gene is possibly TRBD2 (6 bases). Germline-derived CDR1 and CDR2 are MGHDK and SYGVNS. This CDR3 has 16 residues. With 6 bases removed from V and 6 bases from J, the gap between germline ends came to 24 bases. CDR3 protein: CASSPRGIYKVGEQYF. The CDR3 DNA sequence: TGTGCCAGCAGCCCCCGGGGGATATATAAGGTGGGCGAGCAGTACTTC.

V is TRBV6-5 and J is TRBJ1-1; D is unresolved. The germline CDR1 and CDR2 sequences are MNHEY and SVGAGI. Deletions cut 6 bases from V and 0 bases from J, with 8 bases between. This CDR3 has 13 amino acids. CDR3 DNA: TGTGCCAGCAGCCTCACAGTGAACACTGAAGCTTTCTTT. This gives the protein CASSLTVNTEAFF.

J is TRBJ2-5 and V is TRBV7-8; 15 bases map to TRBD2. Losses at the gene ends were 2 bases for V and 1 base for J; bases not matched to a gene: 5. CDR1 SGHVS and CDR2 FQNEAQ come from the germline V gene. The CDR3 sequence is 18 residues long. CDR3 nucleotides: TGTGCCAGCAGCTTAAGTGGGACTAGCGGGAGGCTCCAAGAGACCCAGTACTTC. Amino acids: CASSLSGTSGRLQETQYF.

The V gene is TRBV19, the J gene TRBJ2-1; no firm D call. The V and J ends lost 0 bases and 4 bases respectively, with 4 bases between them. CDR3 size: 13 residues. Germline loops: CDR1 LNHDA, CDR2 SQIVND (reference sequence). DNA for the CDR3: TGTGCCAGTAGTATAGAGGAGTACAATGAGCAGTTCTTC. Amino acids: CASSIEEYNEQFF.

This clone showed up just once. The chain uses TRBV4-2 and TRBJ2-1, with 11 bases that match TRBD2. J lost 4 bases, V lost 3 bases, and 5 bases had no gene match. The CDR3 sequence is 16 residues long. Germline V gene sequence: CDR1 LGHNA, CDR2 YNFKEQ. CDR3 DNA: TGTGCCAGCAGCCATCTCCTAGCGGGAGGTTACAATGAGCAGTTCTTC. This sequence encodes CASSHLLAGGYNEQFF.

This CDR3 reads CASSLARGQGSYEQYF. The CDR3 DNA is TGCGCCAGCAGCTTGGCAAGGGGACAGGGATCCTACGAGCAGTACTTC. V gene TRBV5-1 combines with J gene TRBJ2-7, with 9 nucleotides matching TRBD1. The CDR3 spans 16 residues. Trimming cost V 0 bases and J 1 base; bases outside gene matches: 5. The germline V gene has CDR1 SGHRS and CDR2 YFSETQ.

A few counts support this clone. The rearrangement joins TRBV7-2 to TRBJ1-5; D not certain. V gave up 1 base and J gave up 3 bases, with 7 bases separating them. CDR1 and CDR2 from the germline V gene are SGHTA and FQGNSA. The CDR3 sequence is 14 residues long. The CDR3 coding sequence is TGTGCCAGCAGCTTAGGACACCCCAATCAGCCCCAGCATTTT. Translating gives CASSLGHPNQPQHF.

The chain recombines TRBV7-3 with TRBJ2-1; D gene uncertain. This CDR3 region has 12 residues. Germline lookup yields CDR1 SGHTA and CDR2 FQGTGA. The V end lost 1 base, the J end lost 9 bases, and 7 bases lay between the germline ends. CDR3 DNA sequence: TGTGCCAGCAGCTTAAGCGGTGGTGAGCAGTTCTTC. This codes for CASSLSGGEQFF.

The table lists this clone with a few counts. The chain uses TRBV5-6 and TRBJ2-5, with TRBD1 as a possible D gene (6 bases). The V gene lost 2 bases and the J gene lost 5 bases, with 16 bases spanning the gap. The CDR3 length is 15 residues. Looked up from germline, CDR1 is SGHDT and CDR2 is YYEEEE. Written as DNA, the CDR3 is TGTGCCAGCAGCTTTGCCGGGACAACCACCGAGACCCAGTACTTC. Amino acids: CASSFAGTTTETQYF. Full variable domain (rest looked up from reference TRBV5-6 and TRBJ2-5): DAGVTQSPTHLIKTRGQQVTLRCSPKSGHDTVSWYQQALGQGPQFIFQYYEEEERQRGNFPDRFSGHQFPNYSSELNVNALLLGDSALYLCASSFAGTTTETQYFGPGTRLLVL.

As DNA, the CDR3 is TGTGCCAGCAGTTTATTATCCGGGGACAATCAGCCCCAGCATTTT. It yields the protein CASSLLSGDNQPQHF. The rearrangement links TRBV28 to TRBJ1-5; the D is unclear. The germline CDR1 and CDR2 sequences are MDHEN and SYDVKM. This CDR3 region has 15 residues. V shed 1 base and J shed 3 bases, with 10 bases lying between them.

V is TRBV7-2 and J is TRBJ2-4, with unresolved D. V lost 7 bases and J lost 3, with 7 bases in between. Per germline, CDR1 SGHTA and CDR2 FQGNSA. The CDR3 extends over 12 amino acids. The CDR3 nucleotides read TGTGCCAGCACCTCGGGCAAAAACATTCAGTACTTC. Its translation is CASTSGKNIQYF.

The rearrangement joins TRBV6-5 to TRBJ2-7, with 12 bases identical to TRBD2. The CDR3 consists of 15 residues. Germline V gives CDR1 MNHEY, CDR2 SVGAGI. J gave up 2 bases and V 6 bases, and 5 bases lay outside the gene matches. Written as DNA, the CDR3 is TGTGCCAGCAGCAAGGGGACTAGCGGGCCCTACGAGCAGTACTTC. The encoded protein is CASSKGTSGPYEQYF.

This chain connects TRBV6-5 to TRBJ2-6; 8 bases are a match to TRBD2. There are 15 residues in the CDR3. Germline CDR1 MNHEY, CDR2 SVGAGI. The V and J ends lost 6 bases and 4 bases, in that order; junction bases with no gene match: 5. CDR3 region: CASSRGGSGANVLTF. CDR3 nucleotide sequence: TGTGCCAGCAGCCGGGGGGGATCCGGGGCCAACGTCCTGACTTTC.

V usage is TRBV6-1 and J usage is TRBJ2-5, with TRBD1 identical over 8 bases. After removal of 6 bases from V and 4 bases from J, the junction contained 7 bases not matched to a gene. This CDR3 region has 14 residues. The V gene's germline CDR1 is MNHNS and CDR2 SASEGT. The CDR3 region is CASSPNRGAETQYF. For the CDR3, the DNA is TGTGCCAGCAGCCCAAACAGGGGGGCAGAGACCCAGTACTTC.

This chain connects TRBV11-3 to TRBJ1-1; D is unresolved. Trimming took off 1 base at V and 0 bases at J, with 9 bases between the two ends. Germline CDR1 reads SGHNT; CDR2 reads YENEEA. There are 15 residues in the CDR3. The CDR3 region has the DNA TGTGCCAGCAGCTTAGCCCCTTCTATGAACACTGAAGCTTTCTTT. Its protein product is CASSLAPSMNTEAFF.

This chain joins TRBV7-8 and TRBJ1-5, with 8 bases lining up with TRBD1. Per the germline V gene, CDR1 is SGHVS and CDR2 is FQNEAQ. Trimming at V came to 3 bases and at J to 3 bases, leaving 4 bases not matched to a gene. CDR3 length: 15 amino acids. CDR3 region: CASSFNRGDNQPQHF. Written as DNA, the CDR3 is TGTGCCAGCAGCTTCAACAGGGGGGACAATCAGCCCCAGCATTTT.

The V and J genes are TRBV5-1 and TRBJ1-4; TRBD1 matches 9 bases. V lost 4 bases to trimming and J lost 11 bases; unmatched junction nucleotides: 12. The CDR3 has 15 amino acids. Germline CDR1 SGHRS, CDR2 YFSETQ. For the CDR3, the DNA is TGCGCCAGCAGCCCCACCGGGACAGGGATGGGTAAACTGTTTTTT. Translating it yields CASSPTGTGMGKLFF.

V gene TRBV7-8 combines with J gene TRBJ2-7, with a tentative D call TRBD2 (6 bases). The CDR3 spans 17 residues. Trimming removed 1 base from V and 5 bases from J, with 21 bases in between. Germline assignment: CDR1 SGHVS and CDR2 FQNEAQ. The CDR3 bases are TGTGCCAGCAGCTTAGGGGGGAGGAGCGGAAGACGCCACGAGCAGTACTTC. Protein product: CASSLGGRSGRRHEQYF.

The rearrangement uses TRBV6-6 and TRBJ1-1, with D perhaps TRBD1 (5 bases). Looked up from germline, CDR1 is MNHNY and CDR2 is SVGAGI (reference sequence). Trimming cost V 2 bases and J 3 bases, with 10 bases left between them. This CDR3 region has 14 residues. The CDR3 nucleotides read TGTGCCAGCAGTTACCGTGAAGGGGACACTGAAGCTTTCTTT. It codes for CASSYREGDTEAFF.

This clone showed up just a few times. The chain joins TRBV18 to TRBJ1-1; 8 bases map to TRBD1. The V segment lost 6 bases and the J segment 6 bases; nucleotides outside the gene matches: 9. Germline V gene sequence: CDR1 KGHSH, CDR2 LQKENI. This CDR3 spans 14 amino acids. In DNA form, the CDR3 reads TGTGCCAGCTCTTACTCGACAGGGGAATCTGAAGCTTTCTTT. Translated: CASSYSTGESEAFF.

This clone has just one count. Mismatch with germline at one junction end may stem from a read error. Other nucleotide sequences in the sample specify the same CDR3. The gene calls are TRBV6-1 and TRBJ2-7, with D maybe TRBD1 (6 bases). This CDR3 is built from 14 residues. Germline values: CDR1 MNHNS, CDR2 SASEGT. The CDR3 bases are TGTGCCAGCAGTGACCAACAGGGAAGCTACGAGCAGTATTTC. Protein: CASSDQQGSYEQYF.

The chain couples TRBV9 to TRBJ2-2; possible D gene TRBD1, 6 bases. Trimming took off 6 bases at V and 4 bases at J, with 13 bases between the two ends. The CDR3 length is 14 residues. Per the germline V gene, CDR1 is SGDLS and CDR2 is YYNGEE. CDR3: CASTRGFTTGELFF. The CDR3 DNA follows: TGTGCCAGCACTAGGGGGTTCACCACCGGGGAGCTGTTTTTT.

V usage is TRBV27 and J usage is TRBJ1-4, with TRBD1 as a possible D gene (5 bases). The CDR3 length is 14 residues. Per the germline V gene, CDR1 is MNHEY and CDR2 is SMNVEV (reference sequence). V was cut by 4 bases and J by 1 base, with 7 bases left in between. The CDR3 DNA follows: TGTGCCAGCAGTTACGGGGGAACTAATGAAAAACTGTTTTTT. Protein product: CASSYGGTNEKLFF.